This T cell receptor beta chain was found in a study of blood T cell repertoires in COVID-19. Trimming removed 2 bases at V and 4 bases at J, with 7 bases between. The CDR3 consists of 13 residues. Per germline, CDR1 MNHEY and CDR2 SVGAGI. Using immunoSEQ multiplex PCR, the repertoire was profiled, and TCRdb retains in-frame clones only, with some absent. The table lists approximately 330,000 clones, about 91% of them singletons. The sequencing input was peripheral blood. The chain employs TRBV6-5 and TRBJ2-3, with TRBD1 as a possible D gene (6 bases). This TCR was sampled from a young man with COVID-19, enrolled during active disease. CDR3 in DNA: TGTGCCAGCAGTTACGGGACACCAGATACGCAGTATTTT. Translating gives CASSYGTPDTQYF.